The rows below give T cell receptor beta chains drawn from one sample of a study of PD-1 blockade in classical Hodgkin lymphoma. Here immunoSEQ multiplex PCR was the method, and the copy in TCRdb shows in-frame clones only, minus some. The sample includes 4,000 to 6,000 clones, less than 75% of them seen just once. The sequencing used CD8+ T cells from blood, collected before the fourth cycle of nivolumab. These receptors were obtained from a human donor with classical Hodgkin lymphoma. Both conserved end residues are part of each CDR3. The D gene is left open where the match is weak. Rows give clone size only sometimes, using once, few, many, or a class for an expanded clone.

v_gene,abundance,j_gene,d_gene,CDR3aa,CDR3nt
TRBV27,few,TRBJ2-3,.,CASSPSGTDTQYF,TGTGCCAGCAGTCCGTCTGGGACAGATACGCAGTATTTT
TRBV27,.,TRBJ2-7,TRBD1,CASSARQGSDEQYF,TGTGCCAGCAGTGCGAGACAGGGAAGCGACGAGCAGTACTTC
TRBV6-1,.,TRBJ2-7,TRBD2,CASSELSSGLVYEQYF,TGTGCCAGCAGTGAACTGTCTAGCGGGCTCGTCTACGAGCAGTACTTC
TRBV5-6,few,TRBJ2-7,.,CASSLAREQYF,TGTGCCAGCAGCTTGGCCAGGGAGCAGTACTTC
TRBV19,.,TRBJ2-7,.,CASSIVSSDEQYF,TGTGCCAGTAGTATAGTCTCTTCGGACGAGCAGTACTTC
TRBV7-7,.,TRBJ2-7,.,CASSASRSYEQYF,TGTGCTAGCAGCGCCAGCAGAAGCTACGAGCAGTACTTC
TRBV7-8,.,TRBJ2-7,TRBD1,CASSLDRGGYEQYF,TGTGCCAGCAGCCTGGACAGGGGTGGGTACGAGCAGTACTTC
TRBV19,.,TRBJ1-1,.,CASSTGAGYNPTEAFF,TGTGCCAGTAGTACCGGGGCAGGGTACAACCCCACTGAAGCTTTCTTT
TRBV5-1,.,TRBJ1-5,TRBD1,CASSLGQGGSNQPQHF,TGCGCCAGCAGCCTAGGACAGGGAGGAAGCAATCAGCCCCAGCATTTT
TRBV2,.,TRBJ2-4,TRBD2,CASRRLAGAKNIQYF,TGTGCCAGCAGGCGACTAGCGGGAGCCAAAAACATTCAGTACTTC
TRBV6-1,.,TRBJ1-5,.,CASSTGRYSNQPQHF,TGTGCCAGCAGCACCGGGAGGTATAGCAATCAGCCCCAGCATTTT
TRBV12-5,.,TRBJ2-3,TRBD1,CASGFGQVGTDTQYF,TGTGCTAGTGGTTTCGGACAGGTCGGCACAGATACGCAGTATTTT
TRBV2,few,TRBJ1-4,TRBD1,CASSSGQGTNEKLFF,TGTGCCAGCAGCTCTGGACAGGGAACTAATGAAAAACTGTTTTTT
TRBV6-1,.,TRBJ1-1,.,CASSGAVVPEAFF,TGTGCCAGCAGTGGGGCCGTGGTTCCTGAAGCTTTCTTT
TRBV27,.,TRBJ2-1,TRBD1,CASSWMTGSLVSEQFF,TGTGCCAGCAGTTGGATGACAGGGAGCTTGGTGAGTGAGCAGTTCTTC
TRBV27,large,TRBJ2-2,.,CASSRTANTGELFF,TGTGCCAGCTCTCGGACTGCGAACACCGGGGAGCTGTTTTTT